This T cell receptor beta chain was recovered during a study of blood T cell repertoires in COVID-19. Across the study: The United States, Italy and Spain provided the acute and convalescent COVID-19 samples. PBMCs, B-cell-depleted T cells, or T cells were the source of the cDNA or gDNA that made up the material.

This clone was observed once. Study processing details: Nucleated cell counts were estimated from reference gene primer amplification. The data were produced by immunoSEQ multiplex PCR, yet TCRdb's version contains in-frame clones alone and is incomplete. From that table come the V and J calls and clone size; the DNA was used to work out D and trimming. The repertoire holds about 320,000 clones, with 70% to 90% as singletons. The CDR3 has 15 amino acids. Trimming shortened V by 5 bases and J by 1 base, and 12 bases separated the two germline ends. In germline, CDR1 is LNHDA, CDR2 SQIVND (reference sequence).

Source material: PBMCs or T cells enriched from blood (not recorded which). The J gene is TRBJ2-1, the V gene TRBV19, with D possibly TRBD1 on 5 matching bases. The sequence derives from a woman aged 18-29 years who had recovered from COVID-19. The CDR3 loop reads CASSRRADSYNEQFF. The CDR3 coding sequence is TGTGCCAGTAGTCGCAGGGCAGATTCCTACAATGAGCAGTTCTTC.